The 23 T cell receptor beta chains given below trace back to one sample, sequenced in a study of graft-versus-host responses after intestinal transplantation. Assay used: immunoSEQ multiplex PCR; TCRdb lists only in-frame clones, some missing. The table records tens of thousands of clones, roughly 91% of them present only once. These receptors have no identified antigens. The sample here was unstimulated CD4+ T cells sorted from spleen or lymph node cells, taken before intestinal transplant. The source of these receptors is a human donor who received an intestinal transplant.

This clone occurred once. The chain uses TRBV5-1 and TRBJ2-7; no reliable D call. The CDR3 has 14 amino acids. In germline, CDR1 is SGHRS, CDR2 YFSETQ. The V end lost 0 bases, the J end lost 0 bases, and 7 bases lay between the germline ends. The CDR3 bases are TGCGCCAGCAGCTTGGTTACACCCTCCTACGAGCAGTACTTC. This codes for CASSLVTPSYEQYF.

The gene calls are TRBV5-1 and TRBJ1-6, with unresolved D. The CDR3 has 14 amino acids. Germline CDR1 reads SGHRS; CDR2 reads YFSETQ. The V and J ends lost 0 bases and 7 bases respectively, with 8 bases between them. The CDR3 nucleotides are TGCGCCAGCAGCTTGGGAGAGCTGAATTCACCCCTCCACTTT. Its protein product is CASSLGELNSPLHF. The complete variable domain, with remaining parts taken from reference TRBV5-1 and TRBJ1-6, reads KAGVTQTPRYLIKTRGQQVTLSCSPISGHRSVSWYQQTPGQGLQFLFEYFSETQRNKGNFPGRFSGRQFSNSRSEMNVSTLELGDSALYLCASSLGELNSPLHFGNGTRLTVT.

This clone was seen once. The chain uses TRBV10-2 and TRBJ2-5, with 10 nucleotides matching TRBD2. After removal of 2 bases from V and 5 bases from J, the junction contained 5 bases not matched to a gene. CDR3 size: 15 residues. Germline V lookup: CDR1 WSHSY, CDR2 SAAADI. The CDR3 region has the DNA TGCGCCAGCAGTGAGATCAGCGGGGGGGCGGAGACCCAGTACTTC. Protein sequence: CASSEISGGAETQYF.

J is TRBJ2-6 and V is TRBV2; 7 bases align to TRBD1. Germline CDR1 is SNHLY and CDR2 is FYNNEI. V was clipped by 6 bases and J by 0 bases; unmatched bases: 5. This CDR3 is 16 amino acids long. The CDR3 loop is CASRTGDSSGANVLTF. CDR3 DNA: TGTGCCAGCAGAACAGGGGATTCCTCTGGGGCCAACGTCCTGACTTTC.

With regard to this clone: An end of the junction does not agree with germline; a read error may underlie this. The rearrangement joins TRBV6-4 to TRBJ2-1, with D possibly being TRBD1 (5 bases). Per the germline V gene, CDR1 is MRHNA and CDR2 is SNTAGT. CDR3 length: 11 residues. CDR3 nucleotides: TGTGCCAGCAGTAACTCGCAGGGGCAGTTCTTC. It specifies CASSNSQGQFF.

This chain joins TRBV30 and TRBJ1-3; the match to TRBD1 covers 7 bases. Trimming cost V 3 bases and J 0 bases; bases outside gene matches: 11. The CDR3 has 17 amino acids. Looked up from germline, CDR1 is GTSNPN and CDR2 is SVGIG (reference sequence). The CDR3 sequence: CAWSLLIGDSSGNTIYF. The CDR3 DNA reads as TGTGCCTGGAGCCTGTTAATCGGGGACAGCTCTGGAAACACCATATATTTT.

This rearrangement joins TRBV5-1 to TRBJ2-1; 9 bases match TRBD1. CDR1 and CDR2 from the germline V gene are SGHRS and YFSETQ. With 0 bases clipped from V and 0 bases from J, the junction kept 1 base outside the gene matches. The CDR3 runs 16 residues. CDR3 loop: CASSLDRGRSYNEQFF. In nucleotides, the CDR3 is TGCGCCAGCAGCTTGGACAGGGGGCGCTCCTACAATGAGCAGTTCTTC.

CDR3 bases: TGTGCCAGCAGCTTACAGGGGGCGGGAATGAACACTGAAGCTTTCTTT. It translates to CASSLQGAGMNTEAFF. The rearrangement joins TRBV7-2 to TRBJ1-1, with 8 bases identical to TRBD1. The CDR3 length is 16 residues. Germline CDR1 reads SGHTA; CDR2 reads FQGNSA. J gave up 0 bases and V 2 bases, and 5 bases lay outside the gene matches.

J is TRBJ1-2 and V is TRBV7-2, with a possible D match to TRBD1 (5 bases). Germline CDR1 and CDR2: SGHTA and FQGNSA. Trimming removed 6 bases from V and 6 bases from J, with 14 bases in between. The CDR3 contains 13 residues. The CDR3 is CASSLRGGDGYTF. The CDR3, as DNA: TGTGCCAGCAGTCTGCGGGGCGGTGATGGCTACACCTTC.

The CDR3 DNA reads TGTGCCAGCAGTGACTCTTGGGGGGATCAGCCCCAGCATTTT. The encoded protein is CASSDSWGDQPQHF. The chain carries TRBV6-4 and TRBJ1-5; possibly TRBD1 for D (5 bases). V gave up 0 bases and J gave up 5 bases, with 8 bases separating them. This CDR3 has 14 amino acids. Germline CDR1 is MRHNA and CDR2 is SNTAGT.

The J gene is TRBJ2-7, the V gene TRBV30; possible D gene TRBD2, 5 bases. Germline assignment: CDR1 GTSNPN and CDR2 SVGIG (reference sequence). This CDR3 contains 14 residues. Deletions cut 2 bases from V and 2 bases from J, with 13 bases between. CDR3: CAWSQGRWAYEQYF. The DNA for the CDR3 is TGTGCCTGGAGTCAAGGGAGATGGGCCTACGAGCAGTACTTC.

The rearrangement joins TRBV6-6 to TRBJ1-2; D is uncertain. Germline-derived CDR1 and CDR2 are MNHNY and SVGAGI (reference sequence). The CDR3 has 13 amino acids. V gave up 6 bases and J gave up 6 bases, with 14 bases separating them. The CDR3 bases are TGTGCCAGCAGCCGGTTCGAGGAAAATGGCTACACCTTC. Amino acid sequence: CASSRFEENGYTF.

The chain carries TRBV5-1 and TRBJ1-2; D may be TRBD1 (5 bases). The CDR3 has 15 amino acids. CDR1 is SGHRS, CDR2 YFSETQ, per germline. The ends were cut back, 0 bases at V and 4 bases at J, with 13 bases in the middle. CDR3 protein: CASSLDQGPTYGYTF. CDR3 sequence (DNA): TGCGCCAGCAGCTTGGATCAGGGCCCGACCTATGGCTACACCTTC.

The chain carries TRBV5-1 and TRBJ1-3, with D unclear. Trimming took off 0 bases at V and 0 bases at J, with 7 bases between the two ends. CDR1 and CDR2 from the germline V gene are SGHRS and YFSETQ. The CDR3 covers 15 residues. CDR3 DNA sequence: TGCGCCAGCAGCTTGGAGAGGAGCTCTGGAAACACCATATATTTT. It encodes CASSLERSSGNTIYF.

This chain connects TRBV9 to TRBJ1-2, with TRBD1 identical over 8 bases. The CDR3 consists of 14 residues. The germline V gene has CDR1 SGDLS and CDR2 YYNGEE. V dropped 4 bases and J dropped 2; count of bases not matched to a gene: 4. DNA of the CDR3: TGTGCCAGCAGCTCCCGGACAGGGAACTATGGCTACACCTTC. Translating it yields CASSSRTGNYGYTF.

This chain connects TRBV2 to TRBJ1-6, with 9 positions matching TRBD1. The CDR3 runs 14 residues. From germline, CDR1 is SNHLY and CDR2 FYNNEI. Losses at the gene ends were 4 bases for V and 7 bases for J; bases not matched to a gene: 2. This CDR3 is CASSGQGVNSPLHF. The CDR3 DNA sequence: TGTGCCAGCAGTGGACAGGGGGTAAATTCACCCCTCCACTTT.

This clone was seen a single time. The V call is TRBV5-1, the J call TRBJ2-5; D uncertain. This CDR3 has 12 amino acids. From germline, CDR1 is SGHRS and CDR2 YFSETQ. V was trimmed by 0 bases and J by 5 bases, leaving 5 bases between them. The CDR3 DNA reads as TGCGCCAGCAGCTTGGGGGCGGAGACCCAGTACTTC. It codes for CASSLGAETQYF.

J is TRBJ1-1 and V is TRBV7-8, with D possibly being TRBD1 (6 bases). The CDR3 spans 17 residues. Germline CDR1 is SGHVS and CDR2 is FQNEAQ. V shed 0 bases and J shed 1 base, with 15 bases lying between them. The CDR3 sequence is CASSLALIRDKNTEAFF. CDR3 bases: TGTGCCAGCAGCTTAGCCCTGATCCGGGACAAGAACACTGAAGCTTTCTTT.

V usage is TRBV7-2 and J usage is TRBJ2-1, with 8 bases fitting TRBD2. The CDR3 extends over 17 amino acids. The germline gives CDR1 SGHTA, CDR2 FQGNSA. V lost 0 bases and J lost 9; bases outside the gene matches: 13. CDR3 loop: CASSLASPGTSLPEQFF. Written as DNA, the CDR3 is TGTGCCAGCAGCTTAGCATCTCCCGGGACTAGTCTCCCTGAGCAGTTCTTC.

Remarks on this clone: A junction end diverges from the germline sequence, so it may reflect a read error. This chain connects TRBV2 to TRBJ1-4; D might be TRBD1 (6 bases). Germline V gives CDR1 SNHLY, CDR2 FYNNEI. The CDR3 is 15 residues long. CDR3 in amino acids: CASKGITGLGEKLFF. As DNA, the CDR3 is TGTGCGAGCAAGGGCATAACAGGGTTAGGTGAAAAACTGTTTTTT.

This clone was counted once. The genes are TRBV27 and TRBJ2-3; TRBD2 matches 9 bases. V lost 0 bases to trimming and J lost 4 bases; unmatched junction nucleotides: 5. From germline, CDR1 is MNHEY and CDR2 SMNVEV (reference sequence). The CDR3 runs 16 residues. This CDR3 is CASSLSSRGGSDTQYF. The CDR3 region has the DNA TGTGCCAGCAGTTTATCTTCGCGGGGGGGCTCAGATACGCAGTATTTT.

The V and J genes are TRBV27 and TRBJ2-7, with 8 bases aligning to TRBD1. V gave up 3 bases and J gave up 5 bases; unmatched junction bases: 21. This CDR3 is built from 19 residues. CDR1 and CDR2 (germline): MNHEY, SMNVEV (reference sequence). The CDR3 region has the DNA TGTGCCAGCAGTTTTTCACCAGGGGGCGACAGCCCCCTGTGGAACGAGCAGTACTTC. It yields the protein CASSFSPGGDSPLWNEQYF.

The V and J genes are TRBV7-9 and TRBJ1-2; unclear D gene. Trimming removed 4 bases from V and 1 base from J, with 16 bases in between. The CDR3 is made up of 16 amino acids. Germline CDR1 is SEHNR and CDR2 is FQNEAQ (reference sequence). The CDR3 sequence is CASSSFEATDNYGYTF. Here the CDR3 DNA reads TGTGCCAGCAGCTCCTTTGAAGCAACAGATAACTATGGCTACACCTTC.